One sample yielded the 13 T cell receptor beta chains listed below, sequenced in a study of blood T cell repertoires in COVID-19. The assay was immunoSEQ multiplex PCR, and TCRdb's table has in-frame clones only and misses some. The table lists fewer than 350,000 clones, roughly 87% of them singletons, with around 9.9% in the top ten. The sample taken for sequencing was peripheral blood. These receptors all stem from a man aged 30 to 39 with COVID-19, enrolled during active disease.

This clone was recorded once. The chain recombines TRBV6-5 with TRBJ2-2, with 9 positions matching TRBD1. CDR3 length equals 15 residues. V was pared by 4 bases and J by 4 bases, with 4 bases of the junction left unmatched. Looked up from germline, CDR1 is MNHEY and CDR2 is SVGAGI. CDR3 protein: CASSWTGEGTGELFF. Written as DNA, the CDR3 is TGTGCCAGCAGTTGGACAGGGGAGGGCACCGGGGAGCTGTTTTTT.

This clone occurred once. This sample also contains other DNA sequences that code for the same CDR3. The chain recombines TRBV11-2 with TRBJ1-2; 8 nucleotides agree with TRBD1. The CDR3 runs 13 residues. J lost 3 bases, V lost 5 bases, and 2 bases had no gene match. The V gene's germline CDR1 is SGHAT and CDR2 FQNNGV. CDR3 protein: CASSPDRDYGYTF. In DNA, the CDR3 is TGTGCCAGCAGCCCGGACAGGGACTATGGCTACACCTTC.

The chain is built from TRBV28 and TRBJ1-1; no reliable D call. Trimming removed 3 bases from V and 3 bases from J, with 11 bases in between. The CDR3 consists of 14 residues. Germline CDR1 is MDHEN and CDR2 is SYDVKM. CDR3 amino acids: CASSLAGKDTEAFF. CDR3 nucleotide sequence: TGTGCCAGCAGTTTGGCGGGAAAGGACACTGAAGCTTTCTTT.

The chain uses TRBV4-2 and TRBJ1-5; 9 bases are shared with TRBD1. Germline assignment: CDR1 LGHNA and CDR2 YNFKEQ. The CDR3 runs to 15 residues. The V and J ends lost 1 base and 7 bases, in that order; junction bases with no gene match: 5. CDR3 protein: CASSQVQGAGQPQHF. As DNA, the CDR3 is TGTGCCAGCAGCCAAGTACAGGGGGCAGGGCAGCCCCAGCATTTT.

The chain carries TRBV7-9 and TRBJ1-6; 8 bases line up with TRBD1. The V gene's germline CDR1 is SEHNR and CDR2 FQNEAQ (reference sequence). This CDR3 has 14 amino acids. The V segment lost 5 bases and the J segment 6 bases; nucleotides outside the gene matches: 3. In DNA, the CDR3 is TGTGCCAGCAGCCCGGGACAGGTTAATTCACCCCTCCACTTT. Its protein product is CASSPGQVNSPLHF.

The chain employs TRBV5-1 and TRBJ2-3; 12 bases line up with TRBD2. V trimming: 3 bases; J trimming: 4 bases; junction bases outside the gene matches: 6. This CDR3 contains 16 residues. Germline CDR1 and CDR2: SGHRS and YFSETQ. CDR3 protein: CASSYPRLAGADTQYF. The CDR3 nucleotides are TGCGCCAGCAGCTACCCCCGACTAGCGGGAGCAGATACGCAGTATTTT.

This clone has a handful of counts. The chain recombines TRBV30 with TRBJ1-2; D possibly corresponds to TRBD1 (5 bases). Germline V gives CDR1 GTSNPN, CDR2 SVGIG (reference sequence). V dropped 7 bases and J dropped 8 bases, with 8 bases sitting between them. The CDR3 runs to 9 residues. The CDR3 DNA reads TGTGCCTCTAGGGGCGGCTACACCTTC. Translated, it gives CASRGGYTF.

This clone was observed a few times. The CDR3 reads CASSNNYEQYF. DNA for the CDR3: TGCGCCAGCAGCAATAACTACGAGCAGTACTTC. The genes are TRBV5-1 and TRBJ2-7; no definite D call. This CDR3 spans 11 amino acids. V was cut by 4 bases and J by 3 bases, with 5 bases left in between. Germline V gene data show CDR1 as SGHRS and CDR2 as YFSETQ.

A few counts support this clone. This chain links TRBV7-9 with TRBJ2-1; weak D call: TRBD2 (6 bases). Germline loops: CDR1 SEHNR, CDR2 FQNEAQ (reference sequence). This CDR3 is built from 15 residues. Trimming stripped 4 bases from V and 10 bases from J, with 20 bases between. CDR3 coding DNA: TGTGCCAGCAGCTCCCCTGGGACTTCTCTCAGGGAGCAGTTCTTC. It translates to CASSSPGTSLREQFF.

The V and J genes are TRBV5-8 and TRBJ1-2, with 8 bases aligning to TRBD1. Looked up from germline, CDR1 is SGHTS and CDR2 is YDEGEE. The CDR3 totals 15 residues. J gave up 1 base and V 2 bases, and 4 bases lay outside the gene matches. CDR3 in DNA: TGTGCCAGCAGCTTCGCCAGGGGGCTTAACTATGGCTACACCTTC. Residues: CASSFARGLNYGYTF.

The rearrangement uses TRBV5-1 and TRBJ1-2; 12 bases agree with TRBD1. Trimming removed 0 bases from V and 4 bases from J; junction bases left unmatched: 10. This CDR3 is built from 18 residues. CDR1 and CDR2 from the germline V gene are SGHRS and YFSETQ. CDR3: CASSLAGTGGGGSYGYTF. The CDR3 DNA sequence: TGCGCCAGCAGCTTGGCGGGGACAGGGGGCGGAGGTTCCTATGGCTACACCTTC.

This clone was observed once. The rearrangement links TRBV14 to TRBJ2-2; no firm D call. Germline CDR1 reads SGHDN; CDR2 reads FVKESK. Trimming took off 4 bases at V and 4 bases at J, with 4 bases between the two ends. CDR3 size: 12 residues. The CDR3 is CASSRSTGELFF. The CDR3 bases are TGTGCCAGCAGCCGTAGCACCGGGGAGCTGTTTTTT. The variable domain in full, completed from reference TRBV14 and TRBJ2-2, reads EAGVTQFPSHSVIEKGQTVTLRCDPISGHDNLYWYRRVMGKEIKFLLHFVKESKQDESGMPNNRFLAERTGGTYSTLKVQPAELEDSGVYFCASSRSTGELFFGEGSRLTVL.

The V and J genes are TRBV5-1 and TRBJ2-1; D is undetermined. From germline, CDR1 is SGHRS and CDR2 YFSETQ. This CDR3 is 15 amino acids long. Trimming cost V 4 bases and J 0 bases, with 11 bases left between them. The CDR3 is CASSLRASSYNEQFF. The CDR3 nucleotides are TGCGCCAGCAGCCTAAGAGCAAGCTCCTACAATGAGCAGTTCTTC.